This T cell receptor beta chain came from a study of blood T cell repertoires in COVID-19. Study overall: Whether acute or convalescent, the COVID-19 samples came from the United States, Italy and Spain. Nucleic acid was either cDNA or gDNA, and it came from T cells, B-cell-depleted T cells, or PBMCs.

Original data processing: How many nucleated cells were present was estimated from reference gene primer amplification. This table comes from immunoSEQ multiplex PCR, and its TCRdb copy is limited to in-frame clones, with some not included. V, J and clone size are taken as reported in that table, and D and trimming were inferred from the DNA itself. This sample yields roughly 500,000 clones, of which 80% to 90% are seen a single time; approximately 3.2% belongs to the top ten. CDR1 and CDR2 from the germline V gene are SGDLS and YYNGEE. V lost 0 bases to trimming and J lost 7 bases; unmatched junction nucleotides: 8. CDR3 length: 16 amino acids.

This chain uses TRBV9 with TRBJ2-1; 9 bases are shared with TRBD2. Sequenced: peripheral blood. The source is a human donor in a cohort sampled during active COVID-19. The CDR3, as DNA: TGTGCCAGCAGCGTAGCTTCAGCGGGAGGTAGTAATGAGCAGTTCTTC. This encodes CASSVASAGGSNEQFF.